This T cell receptor beta chain appears in the sequencing data of a study of blood T cells in healthy people across ages. For the second PCR, which ran for about 7 to 11 cycles, a sample-barcoded 5' primer and a J-beta primer mix were used. TCRdb re-analysed the 5' RACE reads in MiXCR, keeping a single row per CDR3 protein. The data hold 1.5 million to 2 million distinct CDR3 sequences, with roughly two fifths observed a single time. The CDR3 is 15 amino acids. V was clipped by 1 base and J by 10 bases, with 18 bases between them. The sequenced sample was blood. This TCR came from a human donor in good health. The chain links TRBV12-3 or TRBV12-4 to TRBJ2-3; D may be TRBD1 (6 bases). The CDR3 DNA sequence: TGTGCCAGCAGTTTAGAACAGGGTATCAGTTTGTCGCAGTATTTT. This gives the protein CASSLEQGISLSQYF.